These 7 T cell receptor beta chains originate from one sample sequenced in a study of blood T cells in healthy people across ages. A second PCR of 7 to 11 cycles used a sample-barcoded 5' primer and a J-beta primer mix. TCRdb reprocessed the 5' RACE reads via MiXCR and lists one record per CDR3 protein. The table includes about 1.6 million distinct CDR3 sequences, about 31% detected once. The sequenced material came from blood. These receptors were taken from a woman in her twenties or thirties in good health.

The chain recombines TRBV10-2 with TRBJ2-1; 8 nucleotides agree with TRBD1. Germline lookup yields CDR1 WSHSY and CDR2 SAAADI. The trim removed 7 bases at V and 2 bases at J, leaving 13 bases unmatched. The CDR3 has 17 residues. The DNA for the CDR3 is TGCGCCAGCACCTTACGGGGACAGGCACGCGCCTACAATGAGCAGTTCTTC. As protein: CASTLRGQARAYNEQFF.

The rearrangement uses TRBV3-1 and TRBJ2-5; D gene uncertain. The germline CDR1 and CDR2 sequences are LGHDT and YNNKEL (reference sequence). Between the trimmed V and J ends, which lost 0 bases and 9 bases, there was a span of 20 bases. The CDR3 spans 16 residues. The CDR3 reads CASSQDLGLSLAAQYF. The CDR3 bases are TGTGCCAGCAGCCAAGATCTAGGGCTTTCGCTGGCCGCCCAGTACTTC.

This clonotype was observed at least ten times. The V gene is TRBV12-3 or TRBV12-4, the J gene TRBJ2-3; 14 bases map to TRBD2. The CDR3 length is 16 residues. Losses at the gene ends were 6 bases for V and 7 bases for J; bases not matched to a gene: 9. The CDR3 nucleotides read TGTGCCAGCAGCAACCATGGGACTAGCGGGAGTAATACGCAGTATTTT. As protein: CASSNHGTSGSNTQYF.

CDR3 sequence reads: CASSPQQESYGYTF. Here the CDR3 DNA reads TGTGCCAGCTCACCACAGCAAGAATCCTATGGCTACACCTTC. The genes are TRBV18 and TRBJ1-2; D is undetermined. The CDR3 is made up of 14 amino acids. Trimming left V 1 base short and J 4 bases short, with 10 bases between. Germline CDR1 is KGHSH and CDR2 is LQKENI.

This clonotype was observed a handful of times. The chain couples TRBV4-1 to TRBJ1-1; D may be TRBD1 (5 bases). Between the trimmed V and J ends, which lost 1 base and 6 bases, there was a span of 9 bases. The CDR3 runs 13 residues. CDR1 is MGHRA, CDR2 YSYEKL, per germline. CDR3 DNA: TGCGCCAGCAGCCAAGTGTTGGGACCTGAAGCTTTCTTT. Translating it yields CASSQVLGPEAFF.

This clonotype has more than one count but fewer than ten. The V call is TRBV10-3, the J call TRBJ1-6; 9 positions match TRBD1. The V segment lost 5 bases and the J segment 9 bases; nucleotides outside the gene matches: 8. Germline CDR1 is ENHRY and CDR2 is SYGVKD. The CDR3 loop spans 15 amino acids. The CDR3 sequence is CAISNPGQGSSPLHF. The CDR3 DNA reads TGTGCCATCAGTAACCCGGGACAGGGATCTTCACCCCTCCACTTT.

This clonotype was seen a handful of times. This chain joins TRBV2 and TRBJ2-7, with D perhaps TRBD1 (6 bases). The germline V gene encodes CDR1 SNHLY and CDR2 FYNNEI. V was pared by 4 bases and J by 2 bases, with 15 bases between. CDR3 length equals 15 residues. As DNA, the CDR3 is TGTGCCAGCAGTGTTCGGGCAGGACAGCCCTACGAGCAGTACTTC. Translated: CASSVRAGQPYEQYF.